The rows below give T cell receptor beta chains drawn from one sample of a study of blood T cell repertoires in COVID-19. This table comes from immunoSEQ multiplex PCR, and its TCRdb copy is limited to in-frame clones, with some not included. There are around 200,000 clones in the sample; approximately 87% occur only once, and about a tenth lies in the top ten. Sequences were obtained from peripheral blood. All receptors come from a woman in her sixties with COVID-19, enrolled during active disease. Both conserved end residues are trimmed from each CDR3. Size is omitted from some rows. Given values are once, few, many or a class for expanded clones.

NA,12,TRBV28,ASSPLGRVGEQY
NA,13,TRBV6-4,ASSPSGRARDEQF
NA,12,TRBV27,ASKGTGGYNEQF
NA,14,TRBV10-3,AISESAGFSRQPQH
NA,11,TRBV5-1,ASSEPNRVEAF
NA,12,TRBV24-1,ATSSGGNQETQY
NA,13,TRBV24-1,ATSGITGGGETQY
NA,16,TRBV27,ASSLSRPGGVGNQPQH
few,12,TRBV19,ASSIIRGNEKLF
once,13,TRBV3-1/TRBV3-2,ASSQGQGMATPQH
NA,11,TRBV30,AGRALSGNTIY
NA,10,TRBV30,ALAGGYNEQF
NA,16,TRBV3-1/TRBV3-2,ASSQDKNSGTYGYEQY
NA,12,TRBV10-3,AIKASGSRETQY
NA,14,TRBV5-1,ASSLEPGLNTGELF
once,12,TRBV7-2,ASSPGGGDQPQH
NA,15,TRBV28,ASSLYRVFGSNQPQH
NA,15,TRBV4-1,ASSQDQLAGGPGTQY
NA,12,TRBV19,ASIPRGGNYGYT
NA,11,TRBV28,ASSLYGTDGYT
NA,12,TRBV6-5,ASSRQGAHNEQF
NA,11,TRBV28,ASSLGRNYGYT
few,10,TRBV11-3,ASSRDNYGYT
few,13,TRBV19,ASTIQGVNTGELF
once,15,TRBV19,ASSPNRDREYMTEAF
NA,12,TRBV5-1,ASSSGTGQYGYT
once,12,TRBV9,ASSPWGGTDTQY
NA,15,TRBV27,ASSFRVGTSGTYEQY
NA,12,TRBV6-6,ASRRTGDNEKLF
NA,11,TRBV28,ASSGASTSGYT
NA,10,TRBV7-9,ASSLADRRYT
NA,15,TRBV2,ASSEAGLAGQYNEQF